This T cell receptor (beta chain) originates from a study of T cells in Graves' hyperthyroidism and ophthalmopathy. About the research overall: Peripheral blood was collected at initial diagnosis, before any treatment. General study findings and limits: Appearing also in blood were most of the thyroid clonotypes expanded above 0.001. Onset of ophthalmopathy came a median roughly 6.9 months after the model predicted it.

Comments on this clonotype: Its specificity is unknown.

Among ophthalmopathy patients, the Clinical Activity Score reached at least 3, the NOSPECS grade reached at least 4, and duration remained under 3 months. The CDR3 sequence is 12 residues long. Trimming took off 1 base at V and 6 bases at J, with 7 bases between the two ends. Germline lookup yields CDR1 SEHNR and CDR2 FQNEAQ (reference sequence). It was RNA transcripts that yielded the amplified TCR beta CDR3 regions. The HTBI primer set was used in a first-round RT-PCR of the TCR CDR3. TCRdb recomputed calls from the multiplex PCR reads with MiXCR, one row per CDR3 protein. The table has 330,000 or so distinct CDR3 sequences, roughly 18% seen once; the top ten hold approximately 37%.

The V gene is TRBV7-9, the J gene TRBJ2-7; D remains ambiguous. The sequence came from a man in his forties or fifties with Graves' ophthalmopathy. Sequences were obtained from blood. For the CDR3, the DNA is TGTGCCAGCAGCTTAGTTCCCAGCGAGCAGTACTTC. Translating it yields CASSLVPSEQYF.